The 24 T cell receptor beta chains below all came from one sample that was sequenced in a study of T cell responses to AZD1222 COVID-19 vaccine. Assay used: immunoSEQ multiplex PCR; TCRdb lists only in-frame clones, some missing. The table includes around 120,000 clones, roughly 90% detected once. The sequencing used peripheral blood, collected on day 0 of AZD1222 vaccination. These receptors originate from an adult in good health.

The CDR3 DNA reads as TGCAGTGCTAGTCAATATTCGGGGCTTAGTGACACTGAAGCTTTCTTT. The encoded protein is CSASQYSGLSDTEAFF. The chain combines TRBV20-1 with TRBJ1-1; weak D call: TRBD1 (5 bases). The CDR3 is 16 amino acids. V lost 3 bases to trimming and J lost 3 bases, with 20 bases between them. Germline loops: CDR1 DFQATT, CDR2 SNEGSKA (reference sequence).

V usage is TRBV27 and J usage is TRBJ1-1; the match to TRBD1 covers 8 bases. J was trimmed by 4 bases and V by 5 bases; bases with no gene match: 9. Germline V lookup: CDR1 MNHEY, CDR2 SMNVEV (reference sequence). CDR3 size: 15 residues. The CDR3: CASSIGQGWVTEAFF. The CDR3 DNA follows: TGTGCCAGCAGTATCGGACAGGGATGGGTCACTGAAGCTTTCTTT.

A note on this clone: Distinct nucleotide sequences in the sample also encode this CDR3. The CDR3 sequence: CASSQAYEQYF. In nucleotides, the CDR3 is TGTGCCAGCAGCCAAGCTTACGAGCAGTACTTC. The chain carries TRBV3-1 (or the pseudogene TRBV3-2) and TRBJ2-7; D unresolved. CDR1 is LGHDT, CDR2 YNNKEL, per germline (reference sequence). This CDR3 region has 11 residues. Deletions cut 1 base from V and 4 bases from J, with 2 bases between.

The CDR3 DNA follows: TGTGCCAGCAGTCGGTCCGAGGGGGAGCTGTTTTTT. The encoded protein is CASSRSEGELFF. The chain links TRBV28 to TRBJ2-2; D uncertain. This CDR3 contains 12 residues. Trimming took 5 bases from V and 8 from J, leaving 9 bases between them. The germline V gene has CDR1 MDHEN and CDR2 SYDVKM.

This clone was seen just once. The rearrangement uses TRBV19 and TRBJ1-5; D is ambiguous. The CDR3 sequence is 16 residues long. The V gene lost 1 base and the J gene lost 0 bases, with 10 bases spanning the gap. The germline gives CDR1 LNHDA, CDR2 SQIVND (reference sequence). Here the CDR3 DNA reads TGTGCCAGTAGTATAGCTTCGGCGAGTAGCAATCAGCCCCAGCATTTT. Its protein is CASSIASASSNQPQHF.

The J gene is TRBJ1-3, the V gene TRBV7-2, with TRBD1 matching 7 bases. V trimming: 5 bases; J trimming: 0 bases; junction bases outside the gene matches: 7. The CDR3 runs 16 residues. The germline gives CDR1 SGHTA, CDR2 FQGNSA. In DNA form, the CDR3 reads TGTGCCAGCAGCCGGACAGGATTGGGCTCTGGAAACACCATATATTTT. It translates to CASSRTGLGSGNTIYF.

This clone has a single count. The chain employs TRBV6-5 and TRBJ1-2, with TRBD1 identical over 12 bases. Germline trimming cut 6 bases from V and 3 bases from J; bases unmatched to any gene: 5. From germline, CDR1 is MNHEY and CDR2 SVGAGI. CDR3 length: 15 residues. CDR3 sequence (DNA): TGTGCCAGCAGGACCGGGACAGGGGGCCACTATGGCTACACCTTC. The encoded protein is CASRTGTGGHYGYTF.

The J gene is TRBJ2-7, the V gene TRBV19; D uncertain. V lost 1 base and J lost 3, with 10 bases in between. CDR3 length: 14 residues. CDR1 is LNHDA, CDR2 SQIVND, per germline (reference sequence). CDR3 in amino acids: CASSIGGWGYEQYF. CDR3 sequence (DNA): TGTGCCAGTAGTATAGGAGGTTGGGGCTACGAGCAGTACTTC.

CDR3 region: CASSIRPGAGGESQPQHF. Written as DNA, the CDR3 is TGTGCCAGTAGTATCCGCCCTGGTGCAGGGGGCGAAAGTCAGCCCCAGCATTTT. V is TRBV19 and J is TRBJ1-5; TRBD1 aligns across 8 bases. The V segment lost 3 bases and the J segment 6 bases; nucleotides outside the gene matches: 16. From germline, CDR1 is LNHDA and CDR2 SQIVND (reference sequence). The CDR3 spans 18 residues.

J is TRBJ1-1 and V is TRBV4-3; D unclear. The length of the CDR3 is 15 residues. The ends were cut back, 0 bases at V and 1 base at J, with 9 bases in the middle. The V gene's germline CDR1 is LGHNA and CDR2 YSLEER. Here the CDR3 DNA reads TGCGCCAGCAGCCAAGAACAGTTTGGGAACACTGAAGCTTTCTTT. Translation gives CASSQEQFGNTEAFF.

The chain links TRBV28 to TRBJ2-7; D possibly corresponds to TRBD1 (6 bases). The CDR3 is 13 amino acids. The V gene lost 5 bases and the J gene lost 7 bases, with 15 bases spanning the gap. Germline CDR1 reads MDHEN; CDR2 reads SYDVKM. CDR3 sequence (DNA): TGTGCCAGCAGTGTCCCACCACAGGGAGAGCAGTACTTC. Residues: CASSVPPQGEQYF.

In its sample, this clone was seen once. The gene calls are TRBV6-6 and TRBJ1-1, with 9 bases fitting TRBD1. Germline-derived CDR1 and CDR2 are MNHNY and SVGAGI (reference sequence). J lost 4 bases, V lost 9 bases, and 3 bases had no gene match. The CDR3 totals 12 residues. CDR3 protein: CASMDRGTEAFF. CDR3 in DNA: TGTGCCAGTATGGACAGGGGCACTGAAGCTTTCTTT.

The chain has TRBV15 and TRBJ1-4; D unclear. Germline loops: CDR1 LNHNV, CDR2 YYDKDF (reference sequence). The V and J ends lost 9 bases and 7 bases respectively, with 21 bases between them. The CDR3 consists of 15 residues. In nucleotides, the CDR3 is TGTGCCACAAGCGACCGGCTGGGAGAGGGTGAAAAACTGTTTTTT. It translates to CATSDRLGEGEKLFF.

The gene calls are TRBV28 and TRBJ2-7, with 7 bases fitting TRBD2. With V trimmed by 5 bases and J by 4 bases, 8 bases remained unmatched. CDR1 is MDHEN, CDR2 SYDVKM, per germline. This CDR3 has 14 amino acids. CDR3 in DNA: TGTGCCAGCAGTCCCGGGGGGTTGGAATACGAGCAGTACTTC. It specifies CASSPGGLEYEQYF.

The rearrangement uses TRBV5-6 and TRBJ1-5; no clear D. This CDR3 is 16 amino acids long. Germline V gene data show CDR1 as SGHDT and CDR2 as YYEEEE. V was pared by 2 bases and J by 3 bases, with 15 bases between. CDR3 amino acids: CASSFGPGGVNQPQHF. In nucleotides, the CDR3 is TGTGCCAGCAGCTTTGGTCCCGGTGGGGTCAATCAGCCCCAGCATTTT.

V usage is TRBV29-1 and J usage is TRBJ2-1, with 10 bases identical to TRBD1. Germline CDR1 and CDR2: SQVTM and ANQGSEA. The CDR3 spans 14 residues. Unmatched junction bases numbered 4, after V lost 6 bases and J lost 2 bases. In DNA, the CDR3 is TGCAGCGTCCCGACAGGGGGCGCCTACAATGAGCAGTTCTTC. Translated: CSVPTGGAYNEQFF.

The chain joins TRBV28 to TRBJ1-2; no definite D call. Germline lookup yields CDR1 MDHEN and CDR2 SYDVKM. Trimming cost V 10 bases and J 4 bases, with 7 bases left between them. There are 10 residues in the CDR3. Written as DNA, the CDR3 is TGTGCCACCCAGTTCTATGGCTACACCTTC. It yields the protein CATQFYGYTF.

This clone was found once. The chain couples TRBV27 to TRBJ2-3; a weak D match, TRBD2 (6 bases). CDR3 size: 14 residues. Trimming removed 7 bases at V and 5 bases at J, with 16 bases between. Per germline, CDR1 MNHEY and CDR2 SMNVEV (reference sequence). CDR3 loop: CASNGRAGKDTQYF. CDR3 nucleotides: TGTGCCAGCAACGGGCGGGCGGGAAAAGATACGCAGTATTTT.

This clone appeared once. The CDR3 nucleotides read TGTGCCAGCAGTTTAAGCTCCTACAATGAGCAGTTCTTC. This sequence encodes CASSLSSYNEQFF. The chain couples TRBV2 to TRBJ2-1; D gene ambiguous. V was shortened by 5 bases and J by 0 bases, with 5 bases between the two germline ends. Germline V gives CDR1 SNHLY, CDR2 FYNNEI. This CDR3 is 13 amino acids long.

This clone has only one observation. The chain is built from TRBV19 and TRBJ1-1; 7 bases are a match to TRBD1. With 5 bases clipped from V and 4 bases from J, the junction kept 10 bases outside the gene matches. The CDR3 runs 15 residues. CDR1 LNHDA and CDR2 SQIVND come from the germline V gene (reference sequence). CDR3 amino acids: CASSLGGVWGTEAFF. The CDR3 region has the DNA TGTGCCAGTAGTCTAGGGGGCGTGTGGGGCACTGAAGCTTTCTTT.

Here the CDR3 DNA reads TGTGCCAGTAGTCTACAGGGCGTTAGCTCCTACGAGCAGTACTTC. It codes for CASSLQGVSSYEQYF. The chain is built from TRBV19 and TRBJ2-7; perhaps TRBD1 as D (6 bases). Trimming shortened V by 5 bases and J by 0 bases, and 14 bases separated the two germline ends. The CDR3 consists of 15 residues. CDR1 and CDR2 from the germline V gene are LNHDA and SQIVND (reference sequence).

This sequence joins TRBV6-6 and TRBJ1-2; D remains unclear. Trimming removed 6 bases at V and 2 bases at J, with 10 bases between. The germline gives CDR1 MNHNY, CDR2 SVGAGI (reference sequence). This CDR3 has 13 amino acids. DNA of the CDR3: TGTGCCAGCAGGACAAATCCCAACTATGGCTACACCTTC. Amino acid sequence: CASRTNPNYGYTF.

CDR3 DNA sequence: TGTGCCTACCTCCCACAGGACCACTCCTACGAGCAGTACTTC. Residues: CAYLPQDHSYEQYF. The chain recombines TRBV30 with TRBJ2-7, with D perhaps TRBD1 (5 bases). This CDR3 contains 14 residues. V was shortened by 7 bases and J by 0 bases, with 16 bases between the two germline ends. Germline CDR1 is GTSNPN and CDR2 is SVGIG (reference sequence).

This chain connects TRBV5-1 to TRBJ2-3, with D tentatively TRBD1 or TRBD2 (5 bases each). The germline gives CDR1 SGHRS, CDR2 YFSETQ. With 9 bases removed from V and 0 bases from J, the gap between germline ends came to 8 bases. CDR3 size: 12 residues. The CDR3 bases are TGCGCCACCTGGGACAGCACAGATACGCAGTATTTT. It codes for CATWDSTDTQYF.